Here is one TCR beta chain with its context. The data were obtained in a study of blood T cell repertoires in COVID-19. On the study more broadly: Sites across the United States, Italy and Spain contributed samples from acute and convalescent COVID-19. PBMCs, B-cell-depleted T cells, or T cells were the source of the cDNA or gDNA that made up the material.

The age range of participants was about 18 to 90 years, with residence in some 25 US areas. Allocation to cohorts depended on clinical history reported by the participants. The germline V gene has CDR1 SGDLS and CDR2 YYNGEE. The V and J ends lost 4 bases and 4 bases, in that order; junction bases with no gene match: 11. CDR3 length: 16 amino acids. Using immunoSEQ multiplex PCR, the repertoire was profiled, and TCRdb retains in-frame clones only, with some absent. The table records a few hundred thousand clones, 82% of them present only once. The sequence derives from a woman aged 55-75 years who had recovered from COVID-19. The chain links TRBV9 to TRBJ1-3, with 7 bases lining up with TRBD1. Sequenced: PBMCs or T cells enriched from blood (not recorded which). The CDR3 DNA sequence: TGTGCCAGCAGCCCAGGGGGGACGGCCTACGGAAACACCATATATTTT. Translated, it gives CASSPGGTAYGNTIYF.